This T cell receptor (beta chain) was recorded in a study of cytomegalovirus exposure and HLA in healthy donors. Study findings and constraints: The majority of CMV-associated TCR beta chains were reported as apparently HLA-restricted in a later analysis. Researchers catalogued 160 or so TCR beta chains as cytomegalovirus-associated. Previous analysis showed most TCR beta V segments were productive about 90% or about 30% of the time.

Each donor was healthy, and each was a bone marrow donor. About this clone itself: The target antigen is unknown.

PCR primers comprised 60 Vbeta and 13 Jbeta primers. Sequenced by immunoSEQ multiplex PCR; TCRdb stores in-frame clones only, minus some. Of 180,000 or so clones listed, less than 90% were seen once; the top ten hold roughly 0.33%. The sequenced material came from PBMCs. The receptor was isolated from a woman between 25 and 40 years old in good health and CMV-seronegative.

The CDR3 DNA reads as TGTGCCAGCAGCCCCCAGTACACCTCTAGCACAGATACGCAGTATTTT. It is translated as CASSPQYTSSTDTQYF. This sequence joins TRBV9 and TRBJ2-3; the D is unclear. Per germline, CDR1 SGDLS and CDR2 YYNGEE. Trimming removed 4 bases from V and 0 bases from J, with 15 bases in between. This CDR3 comprises 16 residues.